Shown below are 27 T cell receptor beta chains from a single sample sequenced in a study of blood T cell repertoires in COVID-19. The method was immunoSEQ multiplex PCR; TCRdb's version includes in-frame clones alone and lacks a portion of them. The data hold more than 300,000 clones, with about four fifths observed a single time. Material for sequencing was PBMCs or T cells enriched from blood (not recorded which). The receptors were gathered from a woman aged 45-65 years who had recovered from COVID-19.

CDR3 DNA sequence: TGTGCCAGCATGGGTTCGGGGATCCGGACTGAAGCTTTCTTT. This gives the protein CASMGSGIRTEAFF. The V and J genes are TRBV6-5 and TRBJ1-1; no reliable D call. Germline CDR1 MNHEY, CDR2 SVGAGI. This CDR3 has 14 residues. V gave up 7 bases and J gave up 5 bases, with 17 bases separating them.

This chain uses TRBV7-2 with TRBJ1-5, with D uncertain. This CDR3 contains 17 residues. Per the germline V gene, CDR1 is SGHTA and CDR2 is FQGNSA. Trimming left V 5 bases short and J 4 bases short, with 21 bases between. The CDR3 bases are TGTGCCAGCAGCGAAAACTTGGGGAGGCGACAAAATCAGCCCCAGCATTTT. Its protein is CASSENLGRRQNQPQHF.

This rearrangement joins TRBV29-1 to TRBJ1-2; tentatively, D is TRBD1 (6 bases). Per germline, CDR1 SQVTM and CDR2 ANQGSEA. The CDR3 runs to 11 residues. V shed 7 bases and J shed 3 bases, with 9 bases lying between them. The CDR3 DNA sequence: TGCAGCGGCGGGGGCGACTATGGCTACACCTTC. This gives the protein CSGGGDYGYTF.

This clone was detected only a few times. The rearrangement joins TRBV19 to TRBJ1-1; no clear D gene. The CDR3 is 14 residues long. The V and J ends lost 3 bases and 1 base respectively, with 9 bases between them. Per germline, CDR1 LNHDA and CDR2 SQIVND (reference sequence). CDR3 protein: CASSIRLENTEAFF. CDR3 in DNA: TGTGCCAGTAGTATTCGATTAGAGAACACTGAAGCTTTCTTT.

A single count supports this clone. The V and J genes are TRBV4-1 and TRBJ2-1; 11 bases line up with TRBD2. The junction had 10 bases not matched to a gene; V was cut back by 5 bases and J by 7 bases. Germline V gene lookup returns CDR1 MGHRA and CDR2 YSYEKL. There are 16 residues in the CDR3. Written as DNA, the CDR3 is TGCGCCAGCAGCACAGGACCGGGACTAGCGGTAAATGAGCAGTTCTTC. Its protein product is CASSTGPGLAVNEQFF.

The V and J genes are TRBV3-1 (or the pseudogene TRBV3-2) and TRBJ2-2; D uncertain. Trimming left V 2 bases short and J 6 bases short, with 7 bases between. The CDR3 runs 13 residues. The germline V gene has CDR1 LGHDT and CDR2 YNNKEL (reference sequence). The CDR3 DNA sequence: TGTGCCAGCAGCCAATTGCGATCCGGGGAGCTGTTTTTT. Its protein product is CASSQLRSGELFF.

The J gene is TRBJ1-2, the V gene TRBV4-2, with TRBD1 matching over 8 bases. The CDR3 is made up of 22 amino acids. V shed 2 bases and J 3 bases; nucleotides not matched to a gene: 26. Germline V lookup: CDR1 LGHNA, CDR2 YNFKEQ. The CDR3 DNA reads as TGTGCCAGCAGCCAACCCCTTGGACAGGGAAGTGGGGAGGGAACTTGGGACTATGGCTACACCTTC. Its protein is CASSQPLGQGSGEGTWDYGYTF.

The chain joins TRBV30 to TRBJ2-3; 9 nucleotides match TRBD2. Trimming cost V 5 bases and J 4 bases; bases outside gene matches: 10. In germline, CDR1 is GTSNPN, CDR2 SVGIG (reference sequence). This CDR3 spans 15 amino acids. The CDR3 nucleotides read TGTGCCTGGGGGTTTAGCGGGAGCGTTCCAGATACGCAGTATTTT. Encoded protein: CAWGFSGSVPDTQYF.

The chain has TRBV5-1 and TRBJ2-5, with D tentatively TRBD2 (5 bases). CDR1 is SGHRS, CDR2 YFSETQ, per germline. The CDR3 has 15 residues. V was clipped by 4 bases and J by 5 bases, with 18 bases between them. CDR3 coding DNA: TGCGCCAGCAGCGAAAACCCGGGCCGAGGGGAGACCCAGTACTTC. This codes for CASSENPGRGETQYF.

Regarding this clone: Other DNA sequences within the sample encode an identical CDR3. This chain joins TRBV6-5 and TRBJ1-5, with D unresolved. Germline-derived CDR1 and CDR2 are MNHEY and SVGAGI. Trimming took 0 bases from V and 0 from J, leaving 6 bases between them. The CDR3 consists of 15 residues. The CDR3 sequence: CASSYSSGSNQPQHF. The DNA of the CDR3 is TGTGCCAGCAGTTACTCGAGCGGTAGCAATCAGCCCCAGCATTTT.

This sequence joins TRBV9 and TRBJ1-4; D unresolved. Between the trimmed V and J ends, which lost 3 bases and 8 bases, there was a span of 14 bases. The CDR3 extends over 14 amino acids. Germline V gene lookup returns CDR1 SGDLS and CDR2 YYNGEE. Here the CDR3 DNA reads TGTGCCAGCAGCGGCGGGGTCCCGGGGGAAAAACTGTTTTTT. This codes for CASSGGVPGEKLFF.

The genes are TRBV20-1 and TRBJ2-1; D not resolved. Germline CDR1 reads DFQATT; CDR2 reads SNEGSKA (reference sequence). Trimming left V 2 bases short and J 6 bases short, with 5 bases between. The CDR3 has 11 residues. The CDR3 reads CSARNINEQFF. In DNA, the CDR3 is TGCAGTGCTAGAAATATCAATGAGCAGTTCTTC.

The V gene is TRBV23-1, the J gene TRBJ2-5; TRBD2 aligns across 15 bases. TRBV23-1 is known as an ORF, though its function is uncertain. Unmatched junction bases numbered 14, after V lost 3 bases and J lost 6 bases. The CDR3 runs to 19 residues. The CDR3 protein is CASSQLGTSGRWFGKTQYF. CDR3 DNA sequence: TGCGCCAGCAGTCAGCTCGGGACTAGCGGGAGGTGGTTTGGGAAGACCCAGTACTTC.

V usage is TRBV29-1 and J usage is TRBJ2-1; 9 bases align to TRBD1. This CDR3 is 14 amino acids long. Per germline, CDR1 SQVTM and CDR2 ANQGSEA. Germline trimming cut 2 bases from V and 8 bases from J; bases unmatched to any gene: 7. DNA of the CDR3: TGCAGCGTTGAAAGGGACAGGGAACCCCATGAGCAGTTCTTC. It encodes CSVERDREPHEQFF.

V and J are TRBV19 and TRBJ2-5, with 12 bases aligning to TRBD2. The CDR3 contains 17 residues. The germline gives CDR1 LNHDA, CDR2 SQIVND (reference sequence). Losses at the gene ends were 5 bases for V and 7 bases for J; bases not matched to a gene: 14. Written as DNA, the CDR3 is TGTGCCAGTAGTCCACGATTACTAGCGGGAGGAGAGGTGACCCAGTACTTC. It translates to CASSPRLLAGGEVTQYF.

V is TRBV27 and J is TRBJ1-5; tentatively, D is TRBD1 (5 bases). Germline V gene lookup returns CDR1 MNHEY and CDR2 SMNVEV (reference sequence). This CDR3 comprises 13 residues. V was pared by 4 bases and J by 8 bases, with 12 bases between. The CDR3 bases are TGTGCCAGCAGTTCCAGGGTGTGGGAGCCCCAGCATTTT. Amino acids: CASSSRVWEPQHF.

V gene TRBV9 combines with J gene TRBJ1-2, with D possibly being TRBD1 (6 bases). Germline V gene sequence: CDR1 SGDLS, CDR2 YYNGEE. The CDR3 loop spans 15 amino acids. V gave up 5 bases and J gave up 2 bases, with 16 bases separating them. The CDR3 sequence is CASRGEKGDNYGYTF. The CDR3 DNA reads TGTGCCAGCAGAGGGGAAAAGGGGGACAACTATGGCTACACCTTC. The entire variable domain, with the rest obtained from reference TRBV9 and TRBJ1-2, is as follows: DSGVTQTPKHLITATGQRVTLRCSPRSGDLSVYWYQQSLDQGLQFLIQYYNGEERAKGNILERFSAQQFPDLHSELNLSSLELGDSALYFCASRGEKGDNYGYTFGSGTRLTVV.

The chain has TRBV29-1 and TRBJ2-3, with D tentatively TRBD1 (6 bases). The CDR3 is 16 residues long. The V end was cut by 5 bases, the J end by 0 bases, with 18 bases between. Germline V lookup: CDR1 SQVTM, CDR2 ANQGSEA. The CDR3 spells CSVMAPRQASTDTQYF. CDR3 DNA: TGCAGCGTTATGGCCCCTCGACAGGCTAGCACAGATACGCAGTATTTT.

This sequence joins TRBV5-4 and TRBJ2-2; D is unresolved. Germline V lookup: CDR1 SGHNT, CDR2 YYREEE (reference sequence). With 0 bases removed from V and 5 bases from J, the gap between germline ends came to 8 bases. The CDR3 sequence is 14 residues long. CDR3 nucleotide sequence: TGTGCCAGCAGCTTGGTTGGGCAGACCGGGGAGCTGTTTTTT. It encodes CASSLVGQTGELFF.

J is TRBJ2-5 and V is TRBV7-9; D is uncertain. The germline V and J ends were trimmed by 6 bases and 7 bases, with 18 bases remaining between them. The CDR3 is 14 amino acids. Germline lookup yields CDR1 SEHNR and CDR2 FQNEAQ (reference sequence). The CDR3 loop is CASSLGGLSGTQYF. The CDR3 nucleotides read TGTGCCAGCAGTTTGGGTGGCCTTTCGGGGACCCAGTACTTC.

V usage is TRBV13 and J usage is TRBJ1-1; weak D call: TRBD1 (5 bases). Trimming took off 4 bases at V and 0 bases at J, with 12 bases between the two ends. The germline gives CDR1 PRHDT, CDR2 FYEKMQ (reference sequence). The CDR3 consists of 15 residues. This chain's CDR3 is CASSSRRGLNTEAFF. As DNA, the CDR3 is TGTGCCAGCAGCTCCCGTCGGGGGTTGAACACTGAAGCTTTCTTT.

V usage is TRBV15 and J usage is TRBJ2-5; tentatively, D is TRBD1 (7 bases). Germline V gene lookup returns CDR1 LNHNV and CDR2 YYDKDF (reference sequence). The CDR3 consists of 17 residues. Trimming cost V 1 base and J 1 base, with 16 bases left between them. The CDR3 region has the DNA TGTGCCACCAGCAGAGTTAAAGGCAGGGGGGTCCAAGAGACCCAGTACTTC. This codes for CATSRVKGRGVQETQYF.

The chain joins TRBV3-1 (or the pseudogene TRBV3-2) to TRBJ2-2; D perhaps matches TRBD1 (5 bases). V dropped 1 base and J dropped 4 bases, with 28 bases sitting between them. This CDR3 has 21 residues. The germline gives CDR1 LGHDT, CDR2 YNNKEL (reference sequence). Here the CDR3 DNA reads TGTGCCAGCAGCCAAGCCGGCTGGCGCAGGGAAAGTTCGTACAGCACCGGGGAGCTGTTTTTT. Protein sequence: CASSQAGWRRESSYSTGELFF.

V gene TRBV7-9 combines with J gene TRBJ2-1, with 7 bases identical to TRBD2. The CDR3 extends over 16 amino acids. Germline CDR1 is SEHNR and CDR2 is FQNEAQ (reference sequence). V lost 2 bases, J lost 5 bases, and 9 bases stayed unmatched. CDR3 bases: TGTGCCAGCAGCTTATTCCACCTAGCGGAGGACAATGAGCAGTTCTTC. It translates to CASSLFHLAEDNEQFF.

The rearrangement links TRBV3-1 (or the pseudogene TRBV3-2) to TRBJ1-2, with D maybe TRBD1 (6 bases). Trimming took 3 bases from V and 7 from J, leaving 18 bases between them. The CDR3 has 15 amino acids. CDR1 is LGHDT and CDR2 is YNNKEL in the germline V gene (reference sequence). This chain's CDR3 is CASSQQGPGGSGYTF. The CDR3 coding sequence is TGTGCCAGCAGCCAGCAGGGTCCGGGGGGCAGTGGCTACACCTTC.

The rearrangement joins TRBV11-2 to TRBJ2-7; 8 bases map to TRBD2. The germline V gene has CDR1 SGHAT and CDR2 FQNNGV. The CDR3 has 17 amino acids. V was pared by 1 base and J by 2 bases, with 10 bases of the junction left unmatched. In DNA form, the CDR3 reads TGTGCCAGCAGCTTAGTTGTTATTTCAGCGGGAGCCTACGAGCAGTACTTC. This translates into CASSLVVISAGAYEQYF.

To note about this clone: Within the sample, other DNA sequences also encode this same CDR3. The chain uses TRBV7-6 and TRBJ1-6; TRBD1 agrees at 8 bases. The CDR3 is 14 residues long. Germline trimming cut 3 bases from V and 5 bases from J; bases unmatched to any gene: 0. Germline CDR1 and CDR2: SGHVS and FNYEAQ. The CDR3 sequence: CASSLGQDNSPLHF. In nucleotides, the CDR3 is TGTGCCAGCAGCTTGGGACAGGATAATTCACCCCTCCACTTT.